This entry is about one TCR beta chain. This receptor's antigen is unknown. No base quality information exists; no much larger clone differs at one position. Samples from volunteer blood donors who had recovered from COVID-19 were contributed by a second Seattle source. Whole blood was collected in K2EDTA tubes by collaborating institutions according to the institutions' own protocols. For TCRbeta analysis, collaborators shipped samples as frozen whole blood, isolated PBMCs, or DNA extracted from either of those sample types. This specimen comes from a study of blood T cell repertoires in COVID-19 (dated by TCRdb to about 2020). Turning to the overall study: The collaborator samples originated in the United States, Italy and Spain and spanned the acute and convalescent phases of COVID-19. The prospective study material was composed of cDNA or gDNA derived from T cells, B-cell-depleted T cells, or PBMCs. Deeply sampled blood TCRbeta repertoires from subjects exposed to, actively infected with, or recovered from COVID-19 were included in the dataset. The repertoires were released in a freely available public database meant as a resource for research on the immune response to SARS-CoV-2. The samples were drawn from the first 160 participants of the ongoing ImmuneRACE study and from 1,254 subjects provided by 6 global collaborators. Nearly every sample came with metadata listing a de-identified subject ID, COVID-19 status, age in years and sex. Where available, HLA class I and class II types were taken from metadata supplied by the sample provider and were not determined by assay-based typing.

From its cysteine to its phenylalanine, the CDR3 spans 19 amino acids. Of the read, only the CDR3 DNA is kept; its 57 bases are in frame from base 1. The germline V gene encodes CDR1 MGHRA and CDR2 YSYEKL. Germline trimming: 0 bases from V, 4 bases from J; junction bases outside gene matches: 15. TCRbeta CDR3 regions were amplified from genomic DNA by means of the immunoSEQ Assay, a bias-controlled multiplex PCR. On the authors' methods: The number of nucleated cells in each sample was estimated from the amplification of reference gene primers within the assay. To quantify the absolute abundance of each unique TCRbeta CDR3 rearrangement, sequence reads were collapsed and filtered. For each sample, productive Simpson clonality was calculated by taking the square root of Simpson's diversity index across productive rearrangements. Here the immuneACCESS table is served through TCRdb, limited to in-frame sequences with V and J called. Missing clones are a known gap in these copies; in checked studies unresolved V genes cover under half, and the rest lacks a known reason. Clone size and the V and J calls come from that table; the DNA yielded D and trimming. Present in this sample are hundreds of thousands of clones, around 90% of which were seen just once. Roughly 6% of the sample is in the top ten clones.

Paper-wide results and their limitations: Clinical and demographic metadata were provided uncurated, with the amount varying by source and participant.

The sequence came from a man aged 55 to 70 who had recovered from COVID-19. Sequencing was carried out using peripheral blood. The receptor chain draws on TRBV4-1 and TRBJ1-2, with TRBD1 matching 9 junction bases. At the DNA level, the sequence is TGCGCCAGCAGCCAAGAGCCCGGGACAGGGCGGTTGCCCTCCTATGGCTACACCTTC. It codes for CASSQEPGTGRLPSYGYTF.